Listed here are 27 T cell receptor beta chains from one sample, sequenced in a study of a mutant IDH1 vaccine in newly diagnosed glioma. Sample time point: baseline, week 1 (first vaccination visit). Treatment meaning: pre-vaccination baseline after standard-of-care therapy. Repertoires were generated with immunoSEQ multiplex PCR, while TCRdb's copy carries only in-frame clones and drops some. The repertoire holds over 75,000 clones, with about 82% as singletons. The sequencing here drew on PBMCs, taken from a glioma patient treated with radiotherapy, temozolomide or both. These receptor sequences come from a man aged 40-49 years with glioma.

The chain uses TRBV14 and TRBJ2-7; TRBD1 aligns across 9 bases. This CDR3 contains 16 residues. The germline gives CDR1 SGHDN, CDR2 FVKESK. The junction had 6 bases not matched to a gene; V was cut back by 0 bases and J by 3 bases. CDR3 sequence reads: CASSQDRGQGLYEQYF. CDR3 nucleotide sequence: TGTGCCAGCAGCCAAGATCGGGGACAGGGCCTCTACGAGCAGTACTTC. The full variable domain, with the rest looked up from reference TRBV14 and TRBJ2-7, is EAGVTQFPSHSVIEKGQTVTLRCDPISGHDNLYWYRRVMGKEIKFLLHFVKESKQDESGMPNNRFLAERTGGTYSTLKVQPAELEDSGVYFCASSQDRGQGLYEQYFGPGTRLTVT.

CDR3 DNA sequence: TGCGCCAGCAGACGACGCGGACAGCGAAGCACAGATACGCAGTATTTT. Protein: CASRRRGQRSTDTQYF. The chain joins TRBV23-1 to TRBJ2-3, with D perhaps TRBD1 (6 bases). TRBV23-1 is marked as an open reading frame, function uncertain. V gave up 6 bases and J gave up 0 bases, with 16 bases separating them. The CDR3 length is 16 residues.

The genes are TRBV28 and TRBJ1-4; weak D call: TRBD1 (6 bases). V was pared by 5 bases and J by 7 bases, with 14 bases between. This CDR3 has 14 amino acids. Germline CDR1 MDHEN, CDR2 SYDVKM. The CDR3 sequence is CASSGGGRREKLFF. The CDR3 region has the DNA TGTGCCAGCAGTGGGGGGGGCCGGCGTGAAAAACTGTTTTTT.

The CDR3 region is CASSPGQSYEQYF. Here the CDR3 DNA reads TGCGCCAGCAGCCCCGGACAGTCCTACGAGCAGTACTTC. This chain links TRBV4-3 with TRBJ2-7; tentative D call: TRBD1 (6 bases). The CDR3 consists of 13 residues. CDR1 and CDR2 (germline): LGHNA, YSLEER. The V and J ends lost 4 bases and 1 base respectively, with 8 bases between them.

The chain employs TRBV30 and TRBJ1-5; TRBD1 aligns across 9 bases. In germline, CDR1 is GTSNPN, CDR2 SVGIG (reference sequence). This CDR3 spans 13 amino acids. Germline trimming cut 5 bases from V and 5 bases from J; bases unmatched to any gene: 4. The chain's CDR3 is CAWGTGGYQPQHF. CDR3 coding DNA: TGTGCCTGGGGCACAGGGGGCTATCAGCCCCAGCATTTT. Using reference TRBV30 and TRBJ1-5 for the parts outside the CDR3, the full variable domain is SQTIHQWPATLVQPVGSPLSLECTVEGTSNPNLYWYRQAAGRGLQLLFYSVGIGQISSEVPQNLSASRPQDRQFILSSKKLLLSDSGFYLCAWGTGGYQPQHFGDGTRLSIL.

The chain recombines TRBV6-6 with TRBJ1-5, with a tentative D call TRBD1 (5 bases). The CDR3 loop spans 16 amino acids. In germline, CDR1 is MNHNY, CDR2 SVGAGI (reference sequence). The ends were cut back, 6 bases at V and 3 bases at J, with 18 bases in the middle. The CDR3 coding sequence is TGTGCCAGCAGAAACTTCGCTACAGGACACAATCAGCCCCAGCATTTT. Its translation is CASRNFATGHNQPQHF.

V gene TRBV7-6 combines with J gene TRBJ1-5; no clear D gene. Germline V gene data show CDR1 as SGHVS and CDR2 as FNYEAQ. This CDR3 spans 12 amino acids. V was pared by 5 bases and J by 9 bases, with 11 bases between. Here the CDR3 reads CASSLPFGPQHF. As DNA, the CDR3 is TGTGCCAGCAGCCTCCCCTTCGGGCCCCAGCATTTT.

J is TRBJ2-2 and V is TRBV7-9; tentative D call: TRBD2 (5 bases). The CDR3 length is 13 residues. Germline V gene sequence: CDR1 SEHNR, CDR2 FQNEAQ (reference sequence). Trimming took 3 bases from V and 4 from J, leaving 6 bases between them. The CDR3 nucleotides read TGTGCCAGCAGCTTTACTAGCACCGGGGAGCTGTTTTTT. This encodes CASSFTSTGELFF.

This clone showed up just a few times. The chain links TRBV14 to TRBJ2-1, with 7 bases identical to TRBD2. This CDR3 is built from 11 residues. CDR1 SGHDN and CDR2 FVKESK come from the germline V gene. J was trimmed by 14 bases and V by 5 bases; bases with no gene match: 6. CDR3 sequence (DNA): TGTGCCAGCAGCGAAGGGACTACGGAGTTCTTC. This codes for CASSEGTTEFF.

The chain carries TRBV5-5 and TRBJ2-7, with D perhaps given as TRBD1 or TRBD2 (5 bases each). Trimming stripped 0 bases from V and 2 bases from J, with 12 bases between. Germline V CDR1 and CDR2: SGHKS, YYEKEE (reference sequence). This CDR3 has 15 residues. The chain's CDR3 is CASSLVGAPPYEQYF. CDR3 bases: TGTGCCAGCAGCTTGGTCGGGGCTCCCCCCTACGAGCAGTACTTC. Full variable domain (outside the CDR3, taken from reference TRBV5-5 and TRBJ2-7): DAGVTQSPTHLIKTRGQQVTLRCSPISGHKSVSWYQQVLGQGPQFIFQYYEKEERGRGNFPDRFSARQFPNYSSELNVNALLLGDSALYLCASSLVGAPPYEQYFGPGTRLTVT.

The rearrangement links TRBV5-1 to TRBJ2-5, with 10 bases identical to TRBD2. From germline, CDR1 is SGHRS and CDR2 YFSETQ. The V and J ends lost 0 bases and 5 bases, in that order; junction bases with no gene match: 7. The CDR3 runs to 16 residues. The CDR3 sequence: CASSLGAAGGRETQYF. The CDR3 DNA follows: TGCGCCAGCAGCTTGGGCGCAGCGGGAGGGCGGGAGACCCAGTACTTC.

The chain combines TRBV9 with TRBJ2-3, with TRBD1 matching 10 bases. The junction had 6 bases not matched to a gene; V was cut back by 0 bases and J by 2 bases. Looked up from germline, CDR1 is SGDLS and CDR2 is YYNGEE. The CDR3 covers 17 residues. CDR3 in DNA: TGTGCCAGCAGCGTAGGGGGGACAGGGGAAACCACAGATACGCAGTATTTT. Its protein is CASSVGGTGETTDTQYF.

V is TRBV29-1 and J is TRBJ2-7; D call uncertain. The V and J ends lost 5 bases and 5 bases respectively, with 16 bases between them. The germline gives CDR1 SQVTM, CDR2 ANQGSEA. The CDR3 covers 13 residues. The CDR3 loop reads CSVLRGGSHEQYF. Written as DNA, the CDR3 is TGCAGCGTTCTCCGAGGTGGTTCCCACGAGCAGTACTTC.

V gene TRBV6-1 combines with J gene TRBJ2-5, with 12 bases matching TRBD2. The CDR3 is 15 amino acids. Germline trimming cut 7 bases from V and 1 base from J; bases unmatched to any gene: 4. The germline V gene has CDR1 MNHNS and CDR2 SASEGT. The CDR3 loop reads CASTGLAGPQETQYF. The CDR3 DNA sequence: TGTGCCAGCACCGGACTAGCGGGACCCCAAGAGACCCAGTACTTC.

The rearrangement uses TRBV15 and TRBJ2-1; perhaps D is TRBD1 or TRBD2 (5 bases each). V was shortened by 6 bases and J by 10 bases, with 16 bases between the two germline ends. Germline V lookup: CDR1 LNHNV, CDR2 YYDKDF (reference sequence). There are 13 residues in the CDR3. In DNA form, the CDR3 reads TGTGCCACCAGAGAGGGGCGTTCCCGAGAGCAGTTCTTC. Translated, it gives CATREGRSREQFF.

The rearrangement uses TRBV1 and TRBJ2-3; TRBD1 is the table's D call, not checked against the DNA. TRBV1 is a pseudogene. CDR3 length: 11 amino acids. CDR3 protein: CTPSWPDTQYF. For the CDR3, the DNA is TGCACCCCCAGTTGGCCAGATACGCAGTATTTT.

The V call is TRBV28, the J call TRBJ2-7; perhaps TRBD2 as D (5 bases). This CDR3 has 11 residues. Germline-derived CDR1 and CDR2 are MDHEN and SYDVKM. V lost 6 bases to trimming and J lost 4 bases, with 7 bases between them. The CDR3 coding sequence is TGTGCCAGCAGCGGGAAATACGAGCAGTACTTC. As protein: CASSGKYEQYF.

This clone was seen a handful of times. The CDR3 sequence is CASSLTEGVSGNTIYF. The CDR3 nucleotides read TGTGCCAGCAGCTTAACCGAAGGGGTATCTGGAAACACCATATATTTT. V gene TRBV5-8 combines with J gene TRBJ1-3; D might be TRBD1 (5 bases). CDR1 SGHTS and CDR2 YDEGEE come from the germline V gene. This CDR3 has 16 amino acids. Trimming left V 2 bases short and J 1 base short, with 13 bases between. Using reference TRBV5-8 and TRBJ1-3 for the parts outside the CDR3, the full variable domain is EAGVTQSPTHLIKTRGQQATLRCSPISGHTSVYWYQQALGLGLQFLLWYDEGEERNRGNFPPRFSGRQFPNYSSELNVNALELEDSALYLCASSLTEGVSGNTIYFGEGSWLTVV.

The V call is TRBV6-4, the J call TRBJ2-3; TRBD2 matches at 11 bases. V lost 3 bases to trimming and J lost 4 bases; unmatched junction nucleotides: 3. This CDR3 region has 15 residues. Germline CDR1 and CDR2: MRHNA and SNTAGT. The CDR3 nucleotides read TGTGCCAGCAGTGAAACTAGCGGGGGCGCAGATACGCAGTATTTT. Translating gives CASSETSGGADTQYF.

This clone occurred once. V usage is TRBV28 and J usage is TRBJ2-7; 9 bases match TRBD1. V was pared by 6 bases and J by 4 bases, with 10 bases of the junction left unmatched. CDR3 length: 15 residues. The germline V gene has CDR1 MDHEN and CDR2 SYDVKM. The CDR3 reads CASSPIGQGKYEQYF. As DNA, the CDR3 is TGTGCCAGCAGCCCTATTGGACAGGGGAAGTACGAGCAGTACTTC.

This chain links TRBV5-4 with TRBJ1-5; tentatively, D is TRBD1 (6 bases). Germline V gene sequence: CDR1 SGHNT, CDR2 YYREEE (reference sequence). The CDR3 contains 14 residues. V dropped 1 base and J dropped 6 bases, with 11 bases sitting between them. CDR3 coding DNA: TGTGCCAGCAGCTTGTGGGGGGCAGCTCAGCCCCAGCATTTT. Its protein product is CASSLWGAAQPQHF.

This clone has a single count. The chain employs TRBV19 and TRBJ2-1; 7 bases are shared with TRBD2. The CDR3 extends over 11 amino acids. The germline gives CDR1 LNHDA, CDR2 SQIVND (reference sequence). The trim removed 10 bases at V and 5 bases at J, leaving 2 bases unmatched. CDR3 amino acids: CAIRGDNEQFF. CDR3 bases: TGTGCCATTCGGGGGGACAATGAGCAGTTCTTC. The whole variable domain, remainder taken from reference TRBV19 and TRBJ2-1, is DGGITQSPKYLFRKEGQNVTLSCEQNLNHDAMYWYRQDPGQGLRLIYYSQIVNDFQKGDIAEGYSVSREKKESFPLTVTSAQKNPTAFYLCAIRGDNEQFFGPGTRLTVL.

The chain is built from TRBV7-8 and TRBJ2-2; perhaps TRBD1 as D (5 bases). This CDR3 has 14 amino acids. Deletions cut 5 bases from V and 4 bases from J, with 11 bases between. CDR1 SGHVS and CDR2 FQNEAQ come from the germline V gene. The CDR3: CASSPAGFTGELFF. The CDR3 nucleotides read TGTGCCAGCAGCCCCGCAGGGTTCACCGGGGAGCTGTTTTTT.

J is TRBJ2-4 and V is TRBV20-1; D gene uncertain. This CDR3 is built from 11 residues. V was cut by 7 bases and J by 6 bases, with 10 bases left in between. Germline V gene data show CDR1 as DFQATT and CDR2 as SNEGSKA (reference sequence). CDR3: CSVPTGNIQYF. Written as DNA, the CDR3 is TGCAGTGTCCCAACGGGAAACATTCAGTACTTC.

This chain's CDR3 is CASSLTFYTF. The CDR3 coding sequence is TGTGCCAGCAGTTTGACCTTCTACACCTTC. The chain links TRBV6-4 to TRBJ1-2; D not certain. CDR1 is MRHNA, CDR2 SNTAGT, per germline. This CDR3 region has 10 residues. With 5 bases removed from V and 10 bases from J, the gap between germline ends came to 8 bases.

V and J are TRBV29-1 and TRBJ2-3; D is perhaps TRBD1 or TRBD2 (5 bases each). The CDR3 is 12 amino acids. Trimming shortened V by 3 bases and J by 13 bases, and 17 bases separated the two germline ends. Germline V gives CDR1 SQVTM, CDR2 ANQGSEA. As DNA, the CDR3 is TGCAGCGTTGATATTATGGGACCCGCGAAGTATTTT. This sequence encodes CSVDIMGPAKYF.

To note about this clone: This sample includes further DNA sequences coding for the same CDR3. J is TRBJ2-7 and V is TRBV5-4; 11 bases fit TRBD1. Germline V gene lookup returns CDR1 SGHNT and CDR2 YYREEE (reference sequence). The junction had 3 bases not matched to a gene; V was cut back by 0 bases and J by 4 bases. CDR3 length: 15 amino acids. In nucleotides, the CDR3 is TGTGCCAGCAGCTTGGCCGGACAGGGGGCTTACGAGCAGTACTTC. It specifies CASSLAGQGAYEQYF.